This TCR beta chain was retrieved from a study of blood T cell repertoires in COVID-19. In the authors' workflow: Amplification of reference gene primers provided the estimated nucleated cell counts. Some clones are missing from TCRdb's copy, which holds only in-frame ones; the method was immunoSEQ multiplex PCR. V and J calls and clone size are those listed in that table; D and trimming were worked out from the DNA. The data hold fewer than 450,000 clones, with approximately 88% observed a single time. Enrolment of Seattle patients took place during active infection, and they were followed longitudinally. Unmatched junction bases numbered 12, after V lost 4 bases and J lost 9 bases. Germline CDR1 SGHKS, CDR2 YYEKEE (reference sequence). The CDR3 sequence is 15 residues long.

The TCR originated in a woman in her 50s with COVID-19, enrolled during active disease. The material sequenced was peripheral blood. The chain employs TRBV5-5 and TRBJ1-1; TRBD1 aligns across 10 bases. CDR3 sequence reads: CASSLSGTGDTQAFF. In DNA form, the CDR3 reads TGTGCCAGCAGCCTCTCCGGGACAGGGGATACCCAAGCTTTCTTT.